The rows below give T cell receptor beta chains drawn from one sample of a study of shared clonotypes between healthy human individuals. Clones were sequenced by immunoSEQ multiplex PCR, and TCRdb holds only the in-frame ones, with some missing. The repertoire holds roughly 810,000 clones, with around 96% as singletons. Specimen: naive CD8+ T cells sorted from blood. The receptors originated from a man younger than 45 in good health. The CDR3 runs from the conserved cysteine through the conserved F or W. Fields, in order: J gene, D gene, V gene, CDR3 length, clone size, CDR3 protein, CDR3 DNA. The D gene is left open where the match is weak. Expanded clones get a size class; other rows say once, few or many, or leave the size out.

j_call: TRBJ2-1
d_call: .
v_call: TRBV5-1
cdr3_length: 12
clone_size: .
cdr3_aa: CASSLQNEGQFF
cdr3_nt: TGCGCCAGCAGCTTACAGAATGAGGGGCAGTTCTTC

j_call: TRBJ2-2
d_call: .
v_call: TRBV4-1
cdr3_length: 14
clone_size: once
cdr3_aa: CASSQALNTGELFF
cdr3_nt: TGCGCCAGCAGCCAAGCCCTAAACACCGGGGAGCTGTTTTTT

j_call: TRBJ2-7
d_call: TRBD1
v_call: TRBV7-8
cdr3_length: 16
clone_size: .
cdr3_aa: CASSLTPDRISYEQYF
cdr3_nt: TGTGCCAGCAGCTTAACCCCGGACAGGATCTCCTACGAGCAGTACTTC

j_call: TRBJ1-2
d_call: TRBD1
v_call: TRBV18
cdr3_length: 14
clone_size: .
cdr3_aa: CASSDTGGAYGYTF
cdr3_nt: TGTGCCAGCTCAGACACAGGGGGCGCATATGGCTACACCTTC

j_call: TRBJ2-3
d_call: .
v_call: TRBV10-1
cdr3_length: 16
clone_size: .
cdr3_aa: CASSTIRGARTDTQYF
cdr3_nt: TGCGCCAGCAGTACAATCCGGGGGGCCCGAACAGATACGCAGTATTTT

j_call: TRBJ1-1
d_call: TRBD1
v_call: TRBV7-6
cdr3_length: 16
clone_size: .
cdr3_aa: CASTLEGARGSAEAFF
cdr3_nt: TGTGCCAGCACCCTAGAGGGGGCCAGGGGATCGGCTGAAGCTTTCTTT

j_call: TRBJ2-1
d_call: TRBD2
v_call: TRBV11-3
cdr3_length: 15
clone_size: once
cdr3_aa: CASSPAGLADNEQFF
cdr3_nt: TGTGCCAGCAGCCCCGCCGGACTAGCGGACAATGAGCAGTTCTTC

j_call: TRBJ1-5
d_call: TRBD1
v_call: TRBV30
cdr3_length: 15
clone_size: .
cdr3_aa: CAWSQGVSGNQPQHF
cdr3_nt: TGTGCCTGGAGTCAGGGGGTTTCGGGCAATCAGCCCCAGCATTTT

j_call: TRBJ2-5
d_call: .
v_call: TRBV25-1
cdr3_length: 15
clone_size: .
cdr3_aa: CASSEIGLREETQYF
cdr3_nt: TGTGCCAGCAGTGAAATTGGACTCCGAGAGGAGACCCAGTACTTC

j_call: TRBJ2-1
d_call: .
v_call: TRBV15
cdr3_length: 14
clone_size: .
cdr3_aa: CATSGRGIYNEQFF
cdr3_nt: TGTGCCACCAGCGGGCGGGGAATCTACAATGAGCAGTTCTTC

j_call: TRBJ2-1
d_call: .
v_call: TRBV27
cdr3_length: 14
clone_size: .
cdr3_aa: CASSRTGSLDEQFF
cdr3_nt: TGTGCCAGCAGCCGCACCGGGAGCCTCGATGAGCAGTTCTTC

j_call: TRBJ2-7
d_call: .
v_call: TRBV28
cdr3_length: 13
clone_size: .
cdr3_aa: CASSFSSSYEQYF
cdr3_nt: TGTGCCAGCAGTTTCAGTTCCTCCTACGAGCAGTACTTC

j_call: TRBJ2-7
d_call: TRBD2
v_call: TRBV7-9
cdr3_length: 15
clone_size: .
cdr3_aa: CASSYRTSGRYEQYF
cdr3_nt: TGTGCCAGCAGCTATAGGACTAGCGGTCGCTACGAGCAGTACTTC

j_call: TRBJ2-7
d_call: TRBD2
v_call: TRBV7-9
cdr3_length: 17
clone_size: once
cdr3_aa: CASSIHQGLAGVYEQYF
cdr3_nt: TGTGCCAGCAGCATACACCAGGGACTAGCGGGAGTCTACGAGCAGTACTTC

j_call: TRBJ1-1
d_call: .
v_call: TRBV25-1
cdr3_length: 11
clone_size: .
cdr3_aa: CASSHGTEAFF
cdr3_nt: TGTGCCAGCAGTCATGGCACTGAAGCTTTCTTT

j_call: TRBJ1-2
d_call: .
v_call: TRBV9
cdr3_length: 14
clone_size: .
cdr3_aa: CASSKDGSDYGYTF
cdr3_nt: TGTGCCAGCAGCAAAGATGGGTCGGACTATGGCTACACCTTC

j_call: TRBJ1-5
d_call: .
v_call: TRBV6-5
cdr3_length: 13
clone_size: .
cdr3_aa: CACRRAGDQPQHF
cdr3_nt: TGTGCCTGCCGTCGGGCTGGAGATCAGCCCCAGCATTTT

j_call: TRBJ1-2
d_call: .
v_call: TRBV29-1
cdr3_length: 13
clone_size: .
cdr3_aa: CSPFPAGQYGYTF
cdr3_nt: TGCAGCCCCTTCCCGGCAGGACAGTATGGCTACACCTTC

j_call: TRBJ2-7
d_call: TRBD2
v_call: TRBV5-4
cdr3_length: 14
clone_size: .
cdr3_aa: CASSPWTSGNEQYF
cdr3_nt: TGTGCCAGCAGCCCCTGGACTAGCGGGAACGAGCAGTACTTC

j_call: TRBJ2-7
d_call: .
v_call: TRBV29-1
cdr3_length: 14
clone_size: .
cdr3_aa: CSVEDRGSPYEQYF
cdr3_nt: TGCAGCGTTGAAGATCGGGGCAGCCCCTACGAGCAGTACTTC

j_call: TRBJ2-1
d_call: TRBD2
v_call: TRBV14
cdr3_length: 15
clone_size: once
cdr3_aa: CASSPEASGYNEQFF
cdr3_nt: TGTGCCAGCAGCCCCGAGGCTAGCGGATACAATGAGCAGTTCTTC

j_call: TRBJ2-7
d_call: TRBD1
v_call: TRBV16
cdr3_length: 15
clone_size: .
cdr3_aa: CASSQPGQLTYEQYF
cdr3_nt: TGTGCCAGCAGCCAGCCGGGACAGTTAACCTACGAGCAGTACTTC

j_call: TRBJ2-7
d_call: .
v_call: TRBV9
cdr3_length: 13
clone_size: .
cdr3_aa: CASSVDGTYEQYF
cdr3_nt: TGTGCCAGCAGCGTAGACGGAACCTACGAGCAGTACTTC

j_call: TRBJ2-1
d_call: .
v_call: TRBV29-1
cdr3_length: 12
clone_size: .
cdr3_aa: CSVDLRAGEQFF
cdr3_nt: TGCAGCGTTGATCTTAGGGCCGGTGAGCAGTTCTTC

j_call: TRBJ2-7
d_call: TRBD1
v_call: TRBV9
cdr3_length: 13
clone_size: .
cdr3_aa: CASSAGQGNEQYF
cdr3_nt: TGTGCCAGCAGCGCGGGACAGGGTAACGAGCAGTACTTC

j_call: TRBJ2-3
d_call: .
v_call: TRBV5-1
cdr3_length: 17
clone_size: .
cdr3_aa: CASSLELISRGTDTQYF
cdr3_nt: TGCGCCAGCAGCTTGGAGTTGATCTCTCGGGGCACAGATACGCAGTATTTT

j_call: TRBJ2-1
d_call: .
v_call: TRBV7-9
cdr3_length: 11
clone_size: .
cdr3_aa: CASSLVNEQFF
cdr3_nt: TGTGCCAGCAGCTTAGTCAATGAGCAGTTCTTC